This T cell receptor beta chain comes out of a study of low-dose radiotherapy and immunotherapy resistance in tumors. Study context: Fractions of 0.5 Gy went to Cohort 1 every 2 weeks, totaling 6.5 Gy. Aspirin was administered orally at 300 mg daily for four cycles, commencing on cycle 1 day 1.

The time point: after trial treatment. The sample's treatment: LDRT plus nivolumab, ipilimumab, low-dose cyclophosphamide and aspirin (RACIN trial). It was nivolumab, ipilimumab, aspirin, low-dose cyclophosphamide and low-dose radiotherapy that donors received. This clonotype was counted ten times or more. cDNA synthesis used a TRAV/TRBV-specific primer set for both chains. The PCR that amplified TCRs ran for 20 cycles, relying on a constant-region primer and a V-primer adapter. TCRdb used MiXCR to reprocess the reads, holding one entry per CDR3 protein. The repertoire has 30,000 or so distinct CDR3 sequences, less than 65% of them found once; the top ten carry roughly 5%. The CDR3 sequence is 15 residues long. Trimming cost V 6 bases and J 3 bases; bases outside gene matches: 9. Germline CDR1 SNHLY, CDR2 FYNNEI.

V usage is TRBV2 and J usage is TRBJ2-3; 7 positions match TRBD1. Sequenced material: PBMCs, taken after low-dose radiotherapy plus immunotherapy. The clonotype was recovered from a male donor with gallbladder cancer. The CDR3 sequence is CASRLQGPLTDTQYF. The CDR3 coding sequence is TGTGCCAGCAGGTTACAGGGGCCCCTTACAGATACGCAGTATTTT.